The T cell receptor (beta chain) under discussion was sequenced for a study of PD-L1 blockade in urothelial cancer. Turning to the study itself: Most patients, about nine tenths of the roughly 29, were males with bladder-origin cancer. Analysis of blood occurred 3 weeks (second dose) and 6 weeks after treatment start. A median approximately 150,000 T cells were found in blood samples.

The time point denotes: pretreatment peripheral blood. Assay: immunoSEQ multiplex PCR; the TCRdb copy retains only in-frame clones and omits some. The sample has tens of thousands of clones; around 90% are singletons. The CDR3 is made up of 13 amino acids. The receptor comes from a man aged 55 to 70 with urothelial cancer. This material consisted of PBMCs, taken around atezolizumab (anti-PD-L1) treatment. The chain recombines TRBV21-1 with TRBJ2-1; the table's D call TRBD2 went unverified against the DNA. TRBV21-1 is assigned pseudogene status. CDR3 sequence reads: CASSKVGGNEQFF. The CDR3, as DNA: TGTGCCAGCAGCAAAGTCGGGGGCAATGAGCAGTTCTTC.